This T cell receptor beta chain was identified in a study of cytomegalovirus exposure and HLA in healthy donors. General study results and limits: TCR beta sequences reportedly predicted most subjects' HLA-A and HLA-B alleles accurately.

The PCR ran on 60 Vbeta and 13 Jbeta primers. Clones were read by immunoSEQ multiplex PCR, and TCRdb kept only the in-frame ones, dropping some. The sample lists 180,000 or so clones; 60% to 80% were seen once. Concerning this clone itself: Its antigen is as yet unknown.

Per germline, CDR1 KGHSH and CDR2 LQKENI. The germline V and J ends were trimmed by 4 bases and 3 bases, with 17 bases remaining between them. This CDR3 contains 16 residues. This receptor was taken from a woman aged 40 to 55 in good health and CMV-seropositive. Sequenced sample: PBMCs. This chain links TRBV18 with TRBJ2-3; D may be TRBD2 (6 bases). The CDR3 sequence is CASSQSLAGITDTQYF. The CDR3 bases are TGTGCCAGCTCACAAAGTCTGGCGGGGATAACAGATACGCAGTATTTT.